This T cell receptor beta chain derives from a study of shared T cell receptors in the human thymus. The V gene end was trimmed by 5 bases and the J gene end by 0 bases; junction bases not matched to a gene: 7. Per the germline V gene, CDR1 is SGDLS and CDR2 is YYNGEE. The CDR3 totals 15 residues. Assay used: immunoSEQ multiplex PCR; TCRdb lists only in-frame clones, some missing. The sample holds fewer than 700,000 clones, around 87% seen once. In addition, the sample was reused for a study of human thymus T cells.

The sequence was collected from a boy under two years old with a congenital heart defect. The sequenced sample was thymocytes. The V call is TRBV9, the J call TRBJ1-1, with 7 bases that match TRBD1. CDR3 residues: CASRPGGGVNTEAFF. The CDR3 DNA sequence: TGTGCCAGCAGGCCAGGGGGAGGAGTGAACACTGAAGCTTTCTTT.